This entry features one T cell receptor beta chain sequence. The study ran its PCR with 60 Vbeta and 13 Jbeta primers. Only in-frame clones appear in the TCRdb table, and some are missing; sequencing was by immunoSEQ multiplex PCR. The table lists 150,000 or so clones, around 73% of them singletons. The sample belongs to a study of cytomegalovirus exposure and HLA in healthy donors. Overall study: As released early, the data held 65 million to 90 million unique TCRs from HLA-typed donors.

This CDR3 spans 15 amino acids. Trimming stripped 2 bases from V and 2 bases from J, with 12 bases between. Per the germline V gene, CDR1 is SNHLY and CDR2 is FYNNEI. The clonotype originates from a woman aged 18-30 years in good health and CMV-seronegative. The chain is built from TRBV2 and TRBJ1-1; D call uncertain. The sequencing sample was made of PBMCs. CDR3 sequence (DNA): TGTGCCAGCAGTGAACAACGAAGAGTTAACACTGAAGCTTTCTTT. Its protein product is CASSEQRRVNTEAFF.